The 13 T cell receptor beta chains given below trace back to one sample, sequenced in a study of OX40 agonist ivuxolimab in advanced cancers. TCRdb keeps only in-frame clones here, not all; method: immunoSEQ multiplex PCR. This table holds some 80,000 clones, approximately 95% found once. The sample was CD4+ or CD8+ T cells sorted from blood, taken in a trial of the OX40 agonist ivuxolimab. These receptors were collected from an adult with an advanced solid tumor such as melanoma, head and neck, liver or kidney cancer.

This chain links TRBV9 with TRBJ1-1; D not certain. V shed 1 base and J shed 2 bases, with 12 bases lying between them. CDR3 length equals 15 residues. Germline assignment: CDR1 SGDLS and CDR2 YYNGEE. Here the CDR3 reads CASSVKGLRNTEAFF. In DNA form, the CDR3 reads TGTGCCAGCAGCGTAAAAGGTTTAAGAAACACTGAAGCTTTCTTT.

The chain carries TRBV7-2 and TRBJ2-7; unclear D gene. The CDR3 covers 12 residues. Germline values: CDR1 SGHTA, CDR2 FQGNSA. The V end lost 5 bases, the J end lost 6 bases, and 11 bases lay between the germline ends. The chain's CDR3 is CASSPRGGEQYF. CDR3 DNA: TGTGCCAGCAGCCCCCGTGGCGGCGAGCAGTACTTC.

The chain is built from TRBV7-2 and TRBJ1-4; 9 bases agree with TRBD1. Trimming at V came to 5 bases and at J to 8 bases, leaving 6 bases not matched to a gene. This CDR3 comprises 14 residues. The germline V gene has CDR1 SGHTA and CDR2 FQGNSA. CDR3 coding DNA: TGTGCCAGCAGCCCCGGACAGGGGAGCGAAAAACTGTTTTTT. It is translated as CASSPGQGSEKLFF.

The CDR3 region has the DNA TGTGCCAGCAGCCATAAGGCGCTTACCTACGAGCAGTACTTC. It is translated as CASSHKALTYEQYF. V is TRBV5-6 and J is TRBJ2-7; D unclear. V lost 4 bases to trimming and J lost 2 bases, with 13 bases between them. The CDR3 loop spans 14 amino acids. Germline V gene sequence: CDR1 SGHDT, CDR2 YYEEEE.

The gene calls are TRBV2 and TRBJ1-1; the match to TRBD1 covers 7 bases. In germline, CDR1 is SNHLY, CDR2 FYNNEI. This CDR3 contains 13 residues. J lost 4 bases, V lost 11 bases, and 10 bases had no gene match. CDR3 in DNA: TGTGCCCCCCGAGGGGGCCTGGGCACTGAAGCTTTCTTT. Protein: CAPRGGLGTEAFF. Together with reference TRBV2 and TRBJ1-1, the CDR3 gives the full variable domain: EPEVTQTPSHQVTQMGQEVILRCVPISNHLYFYWYRQILGQKVEFLVSFYNNEISEKSEIFDDQFSVERPDGSNFTLKIRSTKLEDSAMYFCAPRGGLGTEAFFGQGTRLTVV.

This chain links TRBV5-1 with TRBJ1-1; maybe TRBD1 (5 bases). Deletions cut 4 bases from V and 7 bases from J, with 20 bases between. The CDR3 has 15 residues. CDR1 is SGHRS and CDR2 is YFSETQ in the germline V gene. This CDR3 reads CASSGGLPPGGEAFF. DNA of the CDR3: TGCGCCAGCAGCGGGGGACTCCCACCGGGGGGTGAAGCTTTCTTT. Drawing the rest from reference TRBV5-1 and TRBJ1-1, the complete variable domain is KAGVTQTPRYLIKTRGQQVTLSCSPISGHRSVSWYQQTPGQGLQFLFEYFSETQRNKGNFPGRFSGRQFSNSRSEMNVSTLELGDSALYLCASSGGLPPGGEAFFGQGTRLTVV.

The chain employs TRBV19 and TRBJ1-5, with 12 bases aligning to TRBD1. The CDR3 runs 18 residues. V gave up 6 bases and J gave up 0 bases; unmatched junction bases: 9. Germline V gene data show CDR1 as LNHDA and CDR2 as SQIVND (reference sequence). CDR3 coding DNA: TGTGCCAGTAGCACCGGGACAGGGGGCTCCAATAGCAATCAGCCCCAGCATTTT. Its protein product is CASSTGTGGSNSNQPQHF.

CDR3 DNA: TGTGCCAGCAGCCCCTCCGTGGAGACAGTCCCCTACGAGCAGTACTTC. Translating it yields CASSPSVETVPYEQYF. This chain links TRBV9 with TRBJ2-7; D may be TRBD1 (5 bases). Germline-derived CDR1 and CDR2 are SGDLS and YYNGEE. The CDR3 loop spans 16 amino acids. V was trimmed by 4 bases and J by 2 bases, leaving 19 bases between them.

V usage is TRBV28 and J usage is TRBJ1-2; perhaps TRBD1 as D (6 bases). Trimming shortened V by 6 bases and J by 4 bases, and 12 bases separated the two germline ends. Germline V CDR1 and CDR2: MDHEN, SYDVKM. CDR3 length equals 13 residues. CDR3 bases: TGTGCCAGCAGCCGGGACACCGGCTATGGCTACACCTTC. Protein product: CASSRDTGYGYTF.

V is TRBV27 and J is TRBJ2-5, with a tentative D call TRBD1 (7 bases). V dropped 3 bases and J dropped 5 bases, with 19 bases sitting between them. Per germline, CDR1 MNHEY and CDR2 SMNVEV (reference sequence). The CDR3 runs to 16 residues. CDR3 DNA: TGTGCCAGCAGTTTCGGAGGGGGCAGCTTTTGGGAGACCCAGTACTTC. Translation: CASSFGGGSFWETQYF.

V gene TRBV27 combines with J gene TRBJ2-1; 11 bases line up with TRBD1. The germline V gene encodes CDR1 MNHEY and CDR2 SMNVEV (reference sequence). Trimming cost V 4 bases and J 7 bases; bases outside gene matches: 3. CDR3 length equals 14 residues. The CDR3 DNA sequence: TGTGCCAGCAGTTACGGGACAGGGGGGAATGAGCAGTTCTTC. Protein: CASSYGTGGNEQFF.

The chain has TRBV7-9 and TRBJ2-7; 10 nucleotides agree with TRBD1. The germline gives CDR1 SEHNR, CDR2 FQNEAQ (reference sequence). J gave up 4 bases and V 5 bases, and 5 bases lay outside the gene matches. CDR3 length: 14 amino acids. CDR3 in amino acids: CASSRPGQGYEQYF. CDR3 DNA sequence: TGTGCCAGCAGCCGTCCGGGACAGGGGTACGAGCAGTACTTC.

The chain has TRBV18 and TRBJ1-5; TRBD1 aligns across 7 bases. Trimming at V came to 2 bases and at J to 2 bases, leaving 9 bases not matched to a gene. This CDR3 is 17 amino acids long. CDR1 and CDR2 from the germline V gene are KGHSH and LQKENI. The CDR3 coding sequence is TGTGCCAGCTCACCAAGTCCGACAGGGTTGGGCAATCAGCCCCAGCATTTT. It yields the protein CASSPSPTGLGNQPQHF.